This is a list of T cell receptor beta chains from one sample in a study of shared clonotypes between healthy human individuals. Sequencing was performed with immunoSEQ multiplex PCR; in TCRdb, only in-frame clones are kept and a portion is missing. Of millions of clones in the sample, 93% are singletons; the top ten hold about 0.39%. Sequencing was done on a sample of naive CD4+ T cells from PBMCs. The origin of the receptors is a man aged 18 to 35 in good health. Some clones in this sample may be carry-over from other donors' samples. The conserved cysteine and the conserved F or W are not part of the CDR3 here. Fields, in order: CDR3 protein, CDR3 length, V gene.

CDR3aa: ASRGGAHGYT
len: 10
v_gene: TRBV9

CDR3aa: ASSPSGEGQGYEQY
len: 14
v_gene: TRBV6-6

CDR3aa: ASSLVLQGPTEAF
len: 13
v_gene: TRBV5-1

CDR3aa: AWSVDLYSNQPQH
len: 13
v_gene: TRBV30

CDR3aa: ASSSGTAPFRTEAF
len: 14
v_gene: TRBV27

CDR3aa: ASSSTISGNTIY
len: 12
v_gene: TRBV19

CDR3aa: ASSPRGLAGAEQY
len: 13
v_gene: TRBV28

CDR3aa: ATSRGTNQGAGYQPQH
len: 16
v_gene: TRBV15

CDR3aa: ASSLGQGSAYEQY
len: 13
v_gene: TRBV18

CDR3aa: ASYPAGMRNYGYT
len: 13
v_gene: TRBV27

CDR3aa: ASSLKLGQGYNEQF
len: 14
v_gene: TRBV7-9

CDR3aa: ASSPMADVGAYGYT
len: 14
v_gene: TRBV18

CDR3aa: ASKPSSYNEQF
len: 11
v_gene: TRBV5-1

CDR3aa: ASSPGTPKQF
len: 10
v_gene: TRBV14

CDR3aa: ASSDGASGTYNEQF
len: 14
v_gene: TRBV2

CDR3aa: ASNPLAGGIYEQY
len: 13
v_gene: TRBV5-1

CDR3aa: SVEAGLAGGLYNEQF
len: 15
v_gene: TRBV29-1

CDR3aa: ASSSPGTGGVGY
len: 12
v_gene: TRBV6-5

CDR3aa: ASSSGTPFTYEQY
len: 13
v_gene: TRBV7-9

CDR3aa: ASFPYPGETQY
len: 11
v_gene: TRBV27

CDR3aa: ASSYPGLAYEQY
len: 12
v_gene: TRBV6-5

CDR3aa: ASSLGSTNYGYT
len: 12
v_gene: TRBV28

CDR3aa: SVVTGGEGKLF
len: 11
v_gene: TRBV29-1

CDR3aa: ASSLGPQGLEKLF
len: 13
v_gene: TRBV28

CDR3aa: ASSEKGPSGANVLT
len: 14
v_gene: TRBV2

CDR3aa: ASSPSGQGEEKLF
len: 13
v_gene: TRBV18

CDR3aa: ASSGVNYGYT
len: 10
v_gene: TRBV5-4

CDR3aa: ASSLTGGAGNQPQH
len: 14
v_gene: TRBV5-5

CDR3aa: ASSLPGQGKGNTIY
len: 14
v_gene: TRBV28

CDR3aa: ASSDQQETQY
len: 10
v_gene: TRBV5-1

CDR3aa: ASSLSRPTNTGELF
len: 14
v_gene: TRBV27

CDR3aa: ASSRLGGSRLAEFTDTQY
len: 18
v_gene: TRBV27

CDR3aa: ASSIQGRLSYEQY
len: 13
v_gene: TRBV19

CDR3aa: ASSRLGTGETQY
len: 12
v_gene: TRBV19

CDR3aa: ASSYFIFGGTEAF
len: 13
v_gene: TRBV6-6

CDR3aa: ASSPRGAGYGYT
len: 12
v_gene: TRBV28

CDR3aa: ASSLGLAGQKRGPGELF
len: 17
v_gene: TRBV5-1

CDR3aa: ARSFERGGRAFPYNEQF
len: 17
v_gene: TRBV5-3

CDR3aa: ASSLVVRNTGELF
len: 13
v_gene: TRBV5-1

CDR3aa: ASSSSGGPTGELF
len: 13
v_gene: TRBV27

CDR3aa: ASNQGIGGTEAF
len: 12
v_gene: TRBV28

CDR3aa: AWSRGQGLNTIY
len: 12
v_gene: TRBV30

CDR3aa: ASSAQGQGRFQTQY
len: 14
v_gene: TRBV25-1

CDR3aa: ASSPGASVPYEQY
len: 13
v_gene: TRBV28

CDR3aa: ASSLVAAGVNTEAF
len: 14
v_gene: TRBV7-9

CDR3aa: ASSSYRGSYEQY
len: 12
v_gene: TRBV7-9

CDR3aa: AWSTTPGGDINEKLF
len: 15
v_gene: TRBV30